This entry describes one T cell receptor (beta chain). The source of the sample is a study of blood T cell repertoires in COVID-19. The repertoire was sequenced with immunoSEQ multiplex PCR; TCRdb's copy has only in-frame clones and lacks some. The top ten clones hold approximately 2.6% of a sample with about 27,000 clones, 70% to 90% of them seen once. The germline V and J ends were trimmed by 5 bases and 6 bases, with 20 bases remaining between them. Germline lookup yields CDR1 SGHVS and CDR2 FQNEAQ. CDR3 length: 16 residues. Sequencing was carried out using peripheral blood. The clonotype originates from a human donor in a cohort sampled during active COVID-19. The chain couples TRBV7-8 to TRBJ2-1; D ambiguous. The CDR3 sequence: CASSLRLRSMGNEQFF. Written as DNA, the CDR3 is TGTGCCAGCAGCCTAAGACTTCGATCGATGGGCAATGAGCAGTTCTTC.